The rows below give T cell receptor beta chains drawn from one sample of a study of follicular helper T cells after annual influenza vaccination. TCRdb keeps only in-frame clones here, not all; method: immunoSEQ multiplex PCR. This table has several thousand clones, roughly 85% appearing once. Here the sequenced sample was CXCR5+ CD38- circulating T follicular helper cells from blood, taken on the day of influenza vaccination. These receptors all stem from an adult who received the influenza vaccine. The CDR3 runs from the conserved cysteine through the conserved F or W. The D gene is left open where the match is weak. Only part of the rows carry a size: once, few, many, or a class if the clone is expanded.

once	.	TRBV5-1	TRBJ2-1	TGCGCCAGCAGCTTGGTTGTGAACAATGAGCAGTTCTTC	CASSLVVNNEQFF
.	.	TRBV19	TRBJ2-3	TGTGCCAGTAGGAGCGGGCAGTTCTACACAGATACGCAGTATTTT	CASRSGQFYTDTQYF
.	TRBD2	TRBV19	TRBJ2-1	TGTGCCAGTAGTCGAATCGCCGGGACTAGCGGCTACAATGAGCAGTTCTTC	CASSRIAGTSGYNEQFF
.	.	TRBV19	TRBJ2-1	TGTGCCAGTAACCAGGGTCCCCTTTACAATGAGCAGTTCTTC	CASNQGPLYNEQFF
.	.	TRBV5-4	TRBJ1-4	TGTGCCAGCAGCTTATCGACAGTTAATGAAAAACTGTTTTTT	CASSLSTVNEKLFF
.	.	TRBV9	TRBJ1-2	TGTGCCAGCAGCGTAGTTGCGGGGGCCGACTATGGCTACACCTTC	CASSVVAGADYGYTF
few	.	TRBV4-2	TRBJ2-1	TGTGCCAGCAGCCCCAGTAGAGACAATGAGCAGTTCTTC	CASSPSRDNEQFF
.	TRBD2	TRBV5-1	TRBJ2-3	TGCGCCAGCAGGTCTAGCGGTATCACAGATACGCAGTATTTT	CASRSSGITDTQYF
.	.	TRBV7-2	TRBJ1-1	TGTGCCAGCAGCTTAGATAACAGGAACACTGAAGCTTTCTTT	CASSLDNRNTEAFF
.	.	TRBV6-5	TRBJ2-3	TGTGCCAGCAGAACGCCAGGCACAGATACGCAGTATTTT	CASRTPGTDTQYF
.	TRBD2	TRBV11-2	TRBJ2-5	TGTGCCAGCAGCTCGGGTACTAGCGCCCTAGACCAAAAGACCCAGTACTTC	CASSSGTSALDQKTQYF
.	.	TRBV6-6	TRBJ2-7	TGTGCCAGCACCCCCGCGCGAGGTACCTACGAGCAGTACTTC	CASTPARGTYEQYF
.	TRBD1	TRBV7-9	TRBJ1-5	TGTGCCAGCAGCCCGCTCGGACAGGACGGAAATCAGCCCCAGCATTTT	CASSPLGQDGNQPQHF
.	.	TRBV28	TRBJ1-1	TGTGCCAGCAGACGCTCAGGGATCGGGAACACTGAAGCTTTCTTT	CASRRSGIGNTEAFF